Below, 27 T cell receptor beta chains from the same sample are listed, as sequenced in a study of blood T cells in healthy people across ages. Primers used in a second PCR of roughly 6 to 11 cycles were a sample-barcoded 5' primer and a J-beta primer mix. Each CDR3 protein is one row after TCRdb ran MiXCR on the 5' RACE reads. This sample has hundreds of thousands of distinct CDR3 sequences, with around 52% found just once. What was sequenced was blood. Receptors were obtained from a woman of 80 years or more in good health.

This clonotype appeared a few times. The chain recombines TRBV7-6 with TRBJ2-1; perhaps D is TRBD1 or TRBD2 (5 bases each). CDR1 is SGHVS and CDR2 is FNYEAQ in the germline V gene. Trimming took 0 bases from V and 1 from J, leaving 13 bases between them. The length of the CDR3 is 17 residues. CDR3 loop: CASSLAYYGGSYNEQFF. CDR3 DNA sequence: TGTGCCAGCAGCTTAGCCTATTATGGGGGTTCCTACAATGAGCAGTTCTTC.

In this sample, this clonotype turned up many times. The CDR3 DNA sequence: TGCGCCAGCAGCCCCGCGACCAGGGCTACGCAGTATTTT. Translated: CASSPATRATQYF. V usage is TRBV5-1 and J usage is TRBJ2-3, with D possibly being TRBD1 (5 bases). Germline V gene lookup returns CDR1 SGHRS and CDR2 YFSETQ. Trimming stripped 4 bases from V and 8 bases from J, with 14 bases between. There are 13 residues in the CDR3.

This clonotype was counted a few times. The chain has TRBV7-3 and TRBJ2-1; no definite D call. The J call may be in error: the DNA end matches TRBJ2-7 better. The V gene's germline CDR1 is SGHTA and CDR2 FQGTGA. This CDR3 is built from 16 residues. The CDR3 DNA reads as TGTGCCAGCGGATCTGGCCCTCTGAGCTCCTACAATGAGCAGTACTTC. Protein product: CASGSGPLSSYNEQYF.

The V call is TRBV10-3, the J call TRBJ2-7; D is possibly TRBD1 or TRBD2 (7 bases each). V was cut by 8 bases and J by 7 bases, with 21 bases left in between. The V gene's germline CDR1 is ENHRY and CDR2 SYGVKD. This CDR3 contains 14 residues. The CDR3 nucleotides are TGTGCCATCGGAACGGGAGGATCAGGGGGTGAGCAGTACTTC. This codes for CAIGTGGSGGEQYF.

In this sample, this clonotype turned up many times. The V call is TRBV5-1, the J call TRBJ2-2; 7 bases map to TRBD1. The J segment lost 1 base and the V segment lost 3 bases, leaving 6 bases of the junction unmatched. CDR1 is SGHRS, CDR2 YFSETQ, per germline. The CDR3 contains 16 residues. DNA for the CDR3: TGCGCCAGCAGCTCGTCGGGACAGCTGAACACCGGGGAGCTGTTTTTT. Protein sequence: CASSSSGQLNTGELFF.

The count of this clonotype is one. This may arise from a read error, as a much more abundant clone is one base away. The rearrangement links TRBV5-1 to TRBJ2-5; D may be TRBD2 (6 bases). Judging by the DNA end, TRBJ2-7 fits better; the J call may be wrong. The CDR3 extends over 15 amino acids. Germline CDR1 is SGHRS and CDR2 is YFSETQ. The CDR3 protein is CASSSAQGGIYEQYF. In DNA form, the CDR3 reads TGCGCCAGCAGCTCGGCCCAAGGCGGGATTTACGAGCAGTACTTC.

This clonotype was seen repeatedly, ten times or more. The V gene is TRBV5-1, the J gene TRBJ2-3; the match to TRBD2 covers 8 bases. Germline loops: CDR1 SGHRS, CDR2 YFSETQ. This CDR3 spans 15 amino acids. Unmatched junction bases numbered 8, after V lost 4 bases and J lost 4 bases. The chain's CDR3 is CASSQSGSKADTQYF. In DNA form, the CDR3 reads TGCGCCAGCAGCCAAAGCGGGAGTAAGGCAGATACGCAGTATTTT.

V and J are TRBV28 and TRBJ1-5; D unresolved. The CDR3 covers 14 residues. Deletions cut 6 bases from V and 4 bases from J, with 13 bases between. Germline loops: CDR1 MDHEN, CDR2 SYDVKM. The CDR3 sequence: CASRRQVFNQPQHF. The CDR3 coding sequence is TGTGCCAGCAGACGGCAGGTTTTTAATCAGCCCCAGCATTTT.

V usage is TRBV20-1 and J usage is TRBJ2-7, with TRBD2 identical over 11 bases. Trimming removed 4 bases from V and 4 bases from J; junction bases left unmatched: 3. Germline assignment: CDR1 DFQATT and CDR2 SNEGSKA (reference sequence). CDR3 size: 13 residues. In DNA form, the CDR3 reads TGCAGTGCTAAGACTAGCGGGACTTACGAGCAGTACTTC. Translation: CSAKTSGTYEQYF.

The chain couples TRBV5-1 to TRBJ2-3; 10 bases align to TRBD1. CDR1 SGHRS and CDR2 YFSETQ come from the germline V gene. The CDR3 totals 16 residues. V trimming: 4 bases; J trimming: 2 bases; junction bases outside the gene matches: 7. The CDR3 nucleotides read TGCGCCAGCAGCGGCTACGGGACAGGGGACACAGATACGCAGTATTTT. Its protein is CASSGYGTGDTDTQYF.

As for this clonotype: A much larger clonotype is one base distant, so this may be a read error. The chain combines TRBV28 with TRBJ2-3; D gene unclear. V dropped 5 bases and J dropped 10 bases, with 19 bases sitting between them. CDR1 is MDHEN, CDR2 SYDVKM, per germline. The CDR3 spans 14 residues. The CDR3 spells CASSPPQPVYAQYF. The CDR3 nucleotides are TGTGCCAGCAGTCCTCCCCAACCCGTGTATGCGCAGTATTTT.

The rearrangement joins TRBV29-1 to TRBJ2-1, with a weak D call TRBD2 (5 bases). The length of the CDR3 is 15 residues. The germline V and J ends were trimmed by 6 bases and 0 bases, with 15 bases remaining between them. Germline V gene sequence: CDR1 SQVTM, CDR2 ANQGSEA. The CDR3 here is CSVPNVGSSYNEQFF. CDR3 bases: TGCAGCGTCCCGAACGTGGGGAGCTCCTACAATGAGCAGTTCTTC.

The genes are TRBV7-8 and TRBJ2-7, with D possibly being TRBD1 (6 bases). The germline V gene has CDR1 SGHVS and CDR2 FQNEAQ. Trimming shortened V by 5 bases and J by 2 bases, and 16 bases separated the two germline ends. The length of the CDR3 is 15 residues. The CDR3 spells CASSSHRVRPYEQYF. DNA of the CDR3: TGTGCCAGCAGCAGCCACAGGGTTCGGCCCTACGAGCAGTACTTC.

The chain recombines TRBV24-1 with TRBJ1-5; 10 positions match TRBD1. The junction had 11 bases not matched to a gene; V was cut back by 4 bases and J by 9 bases. The CDR3 totals 16 residues. Per the germline V gene, CDR1 is KGHDR and CDR2 is SFDVKD. The CDR3 DNA reads TGTGCCACCAGTGACCCCGGGACAGGGGTTGCGTCGCCCCAGCATTTT. Translated, it gives CATSDPGTGVASPQHF.

Notes on this clonotype: An end of the junction does not agree with germline; a read error may underlie this. J is TRBJ1-6 and V is TRBV20-1; D uncertain. The germline gives CDR1 DFQATT, CDR2 SNEGSKA (reference sequence). The CDR3 length is 13 residues. As DNA, the CDR3 is TGCAGTGCTAGAGCCCGGCGGGATTCACCCCCCCACTTT. It is translated as CSARARRDSPPHF.

This clonotype was detected many times. The J gene is TRBJ2-3, the V gene TRBV12-3 or TRBV12-4, with TRBD2 matching 8 bases. With 3 bases clipped from V and 4 bases from J, the junction kept 6 bases outside the gene matches. The CDR3 is 15 residues long. The CDR3 nucleotides read TGTGCCAGCAGTTTGGCGGGGGGCATTGCAGATACGCAGTATTTT. It yields the protein CASSLAGGIADTQYF.

Notes on this clonotype: This may stem from a read error, because a much larger clone lies one nucleotide away. The missing conserved phenylalanine or tryptophan at the end of this CDR3 makes a read error likely. V usage is TRBV10-3 and J usage is TRBJ2-1; TRBD2 matches 14 bases. J lost 9 bases, V lost 6 bases, and 4 bases had no gene match. Germline values: CDR1 ENHRY, CDR2 SYGVKD. The CDR3 runs to 14 residues. CDR3 loop: CAISGTSGRVEQFL. The CDR3 nucleotides read TGTGCCATCAGCGGGACTAGCGGGAGAGTTGAGCAGTTCTTA.

This clonotype has just one count. A much more abundant neighbour one base away suggests this may be a read error. The chain couples TRBV12-3 or TRBV12-4 to TRBJ2-5, with D perhaps TRBD2 (7 bases). The J call may be in error: the DNA end matches TRBJ2-1 better. The CDR3 consists of 15 residues. The CDR3 sequence is CASSSRGATQETQFF. DNA of the CDR3: TGTGCCAGCAGCTCTCGGGGGGCGACCCAAGAGACCCAGTTCTTC.

This clonotype was recorded a few times. This rearrangement joins TRBV27 to TRBJ2-5; 7 nucleotides align to TRBD2. Unmatched junction bases numbered 7, after V lost 2 bases and J lost 1 base. Germline V gives CDR1 MNHEY, CDR2 SMNVEV (reference sequence). There are 16 residues in the CDR3. The CDR3 spells CASSLLAETFQETQYF. The CDR3 nucleotides read TGTGCCAGCAGTTTACTAGCGGAAACTTTCCAAGAGACCCAGTACTTC.

About this clonotype: The germline gene is not matched at one end of the junction; a read error may be the cause. The CDR3 nucleotides are TGCGCCAGCAGCCCGACTAGCGGCTCCGACGAGCAGTACTTC. Translating it yields CASSPTSGSDEQYF. The chain carries TRBV5-1 and TRBJ2-7, with 9 nucleotides matching TRBD2. The germline V gene has CDR1 SGHRS and CDR2 YFSETQ. The CDR3 length is 14 residues.

This clonotype occurred a few times. The chain recombines TRBV7-2 with TRBJ1-5, with TRBD1 as a possible D gene (5 bases). Looked up from germline, CDR1 is SGHTA and CDR2 is FQGNSA. Trimming removed 1 base from V and 0 bases from J, with 7 bases in between. The CDR3 length is 15 residues. The CDR3 nucleotides read TGTGCCAGCAGCTTAGGGGGGGTTAGCAATCAGCCCCAGCATTTT. Its protein product is CASSLGGVSNQPQHF.

With respect to this clonotype: This may be a read error: a much more frequent sequence differs by one nucleotide. This sequence joins TRBV7-8 and TRBJ2-1; 9 bases match TRBD2. CDR1 is SGHVS and CDR2 is FQNEAQ in the germline V gene. The CDR3 covers 16 residues. CDR3 sequence: CASSYLERGVYIEQFF. The CDR3 DNA reads TGTGCCAGCAGCTACTTGGAGCGGGGGGTCTACATTGAGCAGTTCTTC.

The chain carries TRBV20-1 and TRBJ1-5; 10 bases match TRBD1. The germline V gene has CDR1 DFQATT and CDR2 SNEGSKA (reference sequence). The CDR3 has 15 residues. The trim removed 6 bases at V and 4 bases at J, leaving 9 bases unmatched. Here the CDR3 reads CSARGQGIMNQPQHF. The CDR3 DNA reads TGCAGTGCCAGGGGACAGGGGATCATGAATCAGCCCCAGCATTTT.

The gene calls are TRBV7-9 and TRBJ1-1; 8 positions agree with TRBD1. From germline, CDR1 is SEHNR and CDR2 FQNEAQ (reference sequence). The V gene end was trimmed by 5 bases and the J gene end by 4 bases; junction bases not matched to a gene: 9. The CDR3 is made up of 15 amino acids. CDR3 loop: CASSDRDRYFTEAFF. CDR3 DNA: TGTGCCAGCAGCGACCGGGACAGGTACTTCACTGAAGCTTTCTTT.

The V and J genes are TRBV7-3 and TRBJ2-7; possible D gene TRBD1, 6 bases. Per the germline V gene, CDR1 is SGHTA and CDR2 is FQGTGA. This CDR3 contains 13 residues. Trimming shortened V by 6 bases and J by 3 bases, and 12 bases separated the two germline ends. CDR3 sequence (DNA): TGTGCCAGCAGTGAGGCAGGGGTCTACGAGCAGTACTTC. It is translated as CASSEAGVYEQYF.

The V gene is TRBV6-2 or TRBV6-3, the J gene TRBJ2-5, with D possibly TRBD2 on 5 matching bases. This CDR3 has 14 amino acids. The germline V gene encodes CDR1 MNHEY and CDR2 SVGEGT. The V end lost 5 bases, the J end lost 2 bases, and 12 bases lay between the germline ends. CDR3 sequence: CASSNPGKQETQYF. For the CDR3, the DNA is TGTGCCAGCAGTAATCCGGGGAAACAAGAGACCCAGTACTTC.

This clonotype was picked up a small number of times. The chain has TRBV12-3 or TRBV12-4 and TRBJ1-2; tentatively, D is TRBD1 (6 bases). This CDR3 region has 15 residues. V shed 4 bases and J shed 0 bases, with 12 bases lying between them. The CDR3 sequence: CASSWGAQANYGYTF. CDR3 bases: TGTGCCAGCAGTTGGGGGGCACAAGCTAACTATGGCTACACCTTC.